This entry lists 30 T cell receptor beta chains sequenced from one sample in a study of cytotoxic CD8 clonotypes in ibrutinib-treated CLL. The assay was immunoSEQ multiplex PCR, and TCRdb's table has in-frame clones only and misses some. The sample shows under 300,000 clones, approximately 76% of them seen only once. Specimen: PBMCs, collected at disease progression, from a patient treated with ibrutinib. Every receptor here comes from a human donor with chronic lymphocytic leukemia.

The chain combines TRBV15 with TRBJ1-1, with no clear D. The germline V gene has CDR1 LNHNV and CDR2 YYDKDF (reference sequence). Trimming left V 9 bases short and J 1 base short, with 18 bases between. This CDR3 comprises 15 residues. CDR3 bases: TGTGCCACTGCCTTGGTGTCGTTGGCGAACACTGAAGCTTTCTTT. As protein: CATALVSLANTEAFF.

The chain uses TRBV27 and TRBJ2-5; no clear D. V dropped 4 bases and J dropped 4 bases, with 13 bases sitting between them. Germline CDR1 and CDR2: MNHEY and SMNVEV (reference sequence). The CDR3 runs 14 residues. The CDR3 coding sequence is TGTGCCAGCAGTTCAGTCTGGAATAGAGAGACCCAGTACTTC. Its translation: CASSSVWNRETQYF.

The V call is TRBV6-1, the J call TRBJ1-3; 7 positions match TRBD1. Looked up from germline, CDR1 is MNHNS and CDR2 is SASEGT. V trimming: 4 bases; J trimming: 8 bases; junction bases outside the gene matches: 5. This CDR3 comprises 13 residues. The CDR3 here is CASSVRQGHTIYF. The CDR3 DNA follows: TGTGCCAGCAGTGTGAGACAGGGTCACACCATATATTTT.

The V and J genes are TRBV9 and TRBJ1-1, with D possibly TRBD1 on 5 matching bases. The length of the CDR3 is 15 residues. Trimming left V 2 bases short and J 0 bases short, with 11 bases between. Per the germline V gene, CDR1 is SGDLS and CDR2 is YYNGEE. For the CDR3, the DNA is TGTGCCAGCAGCGTCGGGGCAGACATGAACACTGAAGCTTTCTTT. As protein: CASSVGADMNTEAFF.

V and J are TRBV6-5 and TRBJ1-2, with D maybe TRBD1 (5 bases). The germline CDR1 and CDR2 sequences are MNHEY and SVGAGI. The CDR3 runs 13 residues. The germline V and J ends were trimmed by 5 bases and 8 bases, with 15 bases remaining between them. Here the CDR3 reads CASSGQGRGGYTF. The CDR3 region has the DNA TGTGCCAGCAGTGGTCAGGGTCGGGGCGGCTACACCTTC.

The chain links TRBV11-2 to TRBJ1-5; 8 bases line up with TRBD1. The CDR3 runs to 17 residues. CDR1 SGHAT and CDR2 FQNNGV come from the germline V gene. V shed 3 bases, J shed 0 bases, and the junction held 7 bases outside the gene matches. The DNA of the CDR3 is TGTGCCAGCAGCTTGGCCCAGGGGGCCTATAGCAATCAGCCCCAGCATTTT. Its translation is CASSLAQGAYSNQPQHF.

This rearrangement joins TRBV6-5 to TRBJ2-1; 7 positions match TRBD1. This CDR3 contains 14 residues. From germline, CDR1 is MNHEY and CDR2 SVGAGI. The ends lost 5 bases at V and 8 bases at J; junction bases unmatched: 9. Here the CDR3 DNA reads TGTGCCAGCAGTGCCCGACGACAGGGTTATGAGCAGTTCTTC. Amino acids: CASSARRQGYEQFF.

In this sample, this clone turned up once. CDR3 DNA: TGTGCCAGCAGTATGAAGACGTGGGCCTATAATTCACCCCTCCACTTT. Translation gives CASSMKTWAYNSPLHF. This chain joins TRBV2 and TRBJ1-6; D remains ambiguous. The germline CDR1 and CDR2 sequences are SNHLY and FYNNEI. This CDR3 is 16 amino acids long. Trimming cost V 5 bases and J 2 bases, with 13 bases left between them.

The CDR3 nucleotides read TGTGCCAGCAGCACCGACAGGGGTTGGGGCACTGAAGCTTTCTTT. It yields the protein CASSTDRGWGTEAFF. The chain combines TRBV6-5 with TRBJ1-1; 8 bases agree with TRBD1. V was pared by 6 bases and J by 4 bases, with 10 bases of the junction left unmatched. This CDR3 has 15 residues. Germline V gene data show CDR1 as MNHEY and CDR2 as SVGAGI.

The chain joins TRBV6-5 to TRBJ2-7, with 8 nucleotides matching TRBD1. The trim removed 6 bases at V and 6 bases at J, leaving 10 bases unmatched. The CDR3 length is 14 residues. Germline V gene lookup returns CDR1 MNHEY and CDR2 SVGAGI. In DNA form, the CDR3 reads TGTGCCAGCAGATCCGGGACAGGCGGTAGCGAGCAGTACTTC. Residues: CASRSGTGGSEQYF.

The V and J genes are TRBV7-8 and TRBJ1-1; 9 bases agree with TRBD1. The CDR3 covers 14 residues. Germline CDR1 and CDR2: SGHVS and FQNEAQ. Trimming took 5 bases from V and 9 from J; bases not matched to a gene: 10. The CDR3 loop is CASSPDWDRVKAFF. DNA of the CDR3: TGTGCCAGCAGCCCCGACTGGGACAGGGTTAAAGCTTTCTTT.

The gene calls are TRBV14 and TRBJ2-1; no reliable D call. Trimming took 4 bases from V and 4 from J, leaving 11 bases between them. CDR3 length: 14 residues. Germline V gene sequence: CDR1 SGHDN, CDR2 FVKESK. The CDR3 DNA is TGTGCCAGCAGCCGCCGGCCAGTATACAATGAGCAGTTCTTC. It yields the protein CASSRRPVYNEQFF.

For the CDR3, the DNA is TGTGCCAGCAGCTCCCAAGTACAGCAGTACTTC. Translating gives CASSSQVQQYF. This rearrangement joins TRBV11-2 to TRBJ2-7; D is ambiguous. Germline lookup yields CDR1 SGHAT and CDR2 FQNNGV. The CDR3 totals 11 residues. V dropped 4 bases and J dropped 8 bases, with 9 bases sitting between them.

This clone was counted a few times. The chain joins TRBV25-1 to TRBJ1-2; D is possibly TRBD1 (5 bases). Germline V CDR1 and CDR2: MGHDK, SYGVNS. This CDR3 spans 14 amino acids. Trimming shortened V by 4 bases and J by 4 bases, and 13 bases separated the two germline ends. The CDR3 DNA is TGTGCCAGCAGTGTTGGGGGTCCTTCCTATGGCTACACCTTC. Its translation is CASSVGGPSYGYTF.

The chain combines TRBV10-2 with TRBJ1-6, with a tentative D call TRBD1 (6 bases). CDR3 size: 16 residues. V lost 6 bases and J lost 7, with 19 bases in between. CDR1 WSHSY and CDR2 SAAADI come from the germline V gene. The CDR3 spells CASRKGGGRKNSPLHF. For the CDR3, the DNA is TGCGCCAGCAGAAAGGGGGGGGGTCGGAAAAATTCACCCCTCCACTTT.

This clone was recorded only once. This rearrangement joins TRBV7-3 to TRBJ2-1; 7 positions match TRBD2. The junction had 7 bases not matched to a gene; V was cut back by 5 bases and J by 3 bases. The V gene's germline CDR1 is SGHTA and CDR2 FQGTGA. This CDR3 is 15 amino acids long. This CDR3 reads CASSPTGTIYNEQFF. The CDR3 DNA is TGTGCCAGCAGCCCGACCGGGACTATCTACAATGAGCAGTTCTTC.

The chain joins TRBV7-3 to TRBJ2-1, with 8 bases aligning to TRBD1. With 5 bases clipped from V and 8 bases from J, the junction kept 8 bases outside the gene matches. Per the germline V gene, CDR1 is SGHTA and CDR2 is FQGTGA. This CDR3 comprises 14 residues. The CDR3 coding sequence is TGTGCCAGCAGCAACGACAGGGGACGAGATGAGCAGTTCTTC. This codes for CASSNDRGRDEQFF.

This chain joins TRBV7-9 and TRBJ2-7; 10 positions match TRBD1. The germline gives CDR1 SEHNR, CDR2 FQNEAQ (reference sequence). Trimming removed 5 bases from V and 0 bases from J; junction bases left unmatched: 16. CDR3 size: 19 residues. CDR3: CASSSPGQGIPPSSYEQYF. The CDR3 DNA follows: TGTGCCAGCAGCAGCCCGGGACAGGGGATTCCCCCCTCCTCCTACGAGCAGTACTTC.

The chain employs TRBV5-1 and TRBJ2-3; 8 bases are a match to TRBD2. The V gene end was trimmed by 0 bases and the J gene end by 2 bases; junction bases not matched to a gene: 5. This CDR3 spans 16 amino acids. Germline V lookup: CDR1 SGHRS, CDR2 YFSETQ. The CDR3, as DNA: TGCGCCAGCAGCTTGGAAGCGGGGGCCCTCACAGATACGCAGTATTTT. Its translation: CASSLEAGALTDTQYF.

The chain joins TRBV7-2 to TRBJ2-5; 8 bases map to TRBD2. The CDR3 extends over 15 amino acids. Per germline, CDR1 SGHTA and CDR2 FQGNSA. With V trimmed by 4 bases and J by 4 bases, 8 bases remained unmatched. This chain's CDR3 is CASSWGGSGRETQYF. In DNA, the CDR3 is TGTGCCAGCAGCTGGGGCGGAAGCGGGAGAGAGACCCAGTACTTC. Full variable domain (remainder filled in from reference TRBV7-2 and TRBJ2-5): GAGVSQSPSNKVTEKGKDVELRCDPISGHTALYWYRQSLGQGLEFLIYFQGNSAPDKSGLPSDRFSAERTGGSVSTLTIQRTQQEDSAVYLCASSWGGSGRETQYFGPGTRLLVL.

A few counts support this clone. V gene TRBV2 combines with J gene TRBJ1-4, with a weak D call TRBD1 (5 bases). Germline V lookup: CDR1 SNHLY, CDR2 FYNNEI. This CDR3 spans 11 amino acids. Trimming removed 3 bases from V and 13 bases from J, with 9 bases in between. CDR3 sequence (DNA): TGTGCCAGCAGTGATCGGGGGGGACTGTTTTTT. Its translation is CASSDRGGLFF.

The rearrangement joins TRBV19 to TRBJ2-4; D possibly uses TRBD1 or TRBD2 (5 bases each). The ends were cut back, 3 bases at V and 0 bases at J, with 6 bases in the middle. The CDR3 has 14 amino acids. Germline CDR1 is LNHDA and CDR2 is SQIVND (reference sequence). DNA of the CDR3: TGTGCCAGTAGTATGAGGGGAGCCAAAAACATTCAGTACTTC. Its protein product is CASSMRGAKNIQYF.

This clone was seen more than once but under ten times. The chain employs TRBV18 and TRBJ2-1; a weak D match, TRBD2 (5 bases). Germline CDR1 KGHSH, CDR2 LQKENI. CDR3 length: 16 residues. V gave up 2 bases and J gave up 6 bases, with 17 bases separating them. DNA of the CDR3: TGTGCCAGCTCACCATCTTGGCCCCTGGCGGGCAATGAGCAGTTCTTC. This encodes CASSPSWPLAGNEQFF.

The chain carries TRBV9 and TRBJ2-4; TRBD2 aligns across 15 bases. Germline-derived CDR1 and CDR2 are SGDLS and YYNGEE. The CDR3 is 20 amino acids. The V gene end was trimmed by 6 bases and the J gene end by 0 bases; junction bases not matched to a gene: 13. DNA of the CDR3: TGTGCCAGCACAGGATTGTGGGGACTAGCGGGGGGTCCAGCCAAAAACATTCAGTACTTC. It encodes CASTGLWGLAGGPAKNIQYF. Full variable domain (remainder filled in from reference TRBV9 and TRBJ2-4): DSGVTQTPKHLITATGQRVTLRCSPRSGDLSVYWYQQSLDQGLQFLIQYYNGEERAKGNILERFSAQQFPDLHSELNLSSLELGDSALYFCASTGLWGLAGGPAKNIQYFGAGTRLSVL.

The chain links TRBV7-9 to TRBJ2-5; 11 nucleotides align to TRBD1. J was trimmed by 2 bases and V by 5 bases; bases with no gene match: 7. CDR3 length equals 16 residues. Germline assignment: CDR1 SEHNR and CDR2 FQNEAQ (reference sequence). The chain's CDR3 is CASSDAGTGGQETQYF. The DNA of the CDR3 is TGTGCCAGCAGCGATGCCGGGACAGGGGGACAAGAGACCCAGTACTTC.

V and J are TRBV18 and TRBJ2-1; 7 positions agree with TRBD2. The CDR3 loop spans 17 amino acids. Germline CDR1 and CDR2: KGHSH and LQKENI. The trim removed 2 bases at V and 0 bases at J, leaving 7 bases unmatched. CDR3 bases: TGTGCCAGCTCACCAAGGGTAGCGGGTAGCTCCTACAATGAGCAGTTCTTC. Translation: CASSPRVAGSSYNEQFF.

V usage is TRBV4-2 and J usage is TRBJ2-5, with 14 positions matching TRBD2. Unmatched junction bases numbered 12, after V lost 4 bases and J lost 5 bases. Germline values: CDR1 LGHNA, CDR2 YNFKEQ. CDR3 length equals 18 residues. CDR3 DNA: TGTGCCAGCAGCCTTTCCGGGACTAGCGGGGGCTTGGGGGAGACCCAGTACTTC. This translates into CASSLSGTSGGLGETQYF.

The CDR3 sequence is CSVEGRRANNEQFF. CDR3 nucleotide sequence: TGCAGCGTTGAAGGTCGGCGGGCCAACAATGAGCAGTTCTTC. The rearrangement links TRBV29-1 to TRBJ2-1, with TRBD2 as a possible D gene (5 bases). Per the germline V gene, CDR1 is SQVTM and CDR2 is ANQGSEA. Trimming removed 1 base at V and 5 bases at J, with 12 bases between. The CDR3 runs 14 residues.

This chain links TRBV7-3 with TRBJ2-5, with D maybe TRBD2 (5 bases). In germline, CDR1 is SGHTA, CDR2 FQGTGA. The CDR3 covers 13 residues. Trimming took off 5 bases at V and 4 bases at J, with 11 bases between the two ends. The CDR3 is CASSPMAGETQYF. The CDR3 nucleotides read TGTGCCAGCAGCCCCATGGCGGGAGAGACCCAGTACTTC.

V gene TRBV4-2 combines with J gene TRBJ2-4; D tentatively fits TRBD1 or TRBD2 (5 bases each). This CDR3 region has 17 residues. V was cut by 4 bases and J by 3 bases, with 19 bases left in between. Germline values: CDR1 LGHNA, CDR2 YNFKEQ. DNA for the CDR3: TGTGCCAGCAGCCTACGGGGTGGGGGTCTATTCAAAAACATTCAGTACTTC. It encodes CASSLRGGGLFKNIQYF.